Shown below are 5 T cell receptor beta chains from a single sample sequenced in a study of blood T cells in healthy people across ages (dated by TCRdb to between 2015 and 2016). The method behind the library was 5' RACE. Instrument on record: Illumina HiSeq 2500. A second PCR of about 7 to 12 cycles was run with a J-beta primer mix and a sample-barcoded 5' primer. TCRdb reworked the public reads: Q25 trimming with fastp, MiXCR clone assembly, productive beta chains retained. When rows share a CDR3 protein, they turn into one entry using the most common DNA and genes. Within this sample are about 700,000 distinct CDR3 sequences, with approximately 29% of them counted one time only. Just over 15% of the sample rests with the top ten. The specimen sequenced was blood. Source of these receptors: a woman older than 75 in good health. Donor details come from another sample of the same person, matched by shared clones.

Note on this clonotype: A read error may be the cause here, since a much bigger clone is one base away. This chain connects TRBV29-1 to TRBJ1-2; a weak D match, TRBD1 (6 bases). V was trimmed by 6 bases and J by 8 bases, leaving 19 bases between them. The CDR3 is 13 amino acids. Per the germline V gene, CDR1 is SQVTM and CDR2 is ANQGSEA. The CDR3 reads CSVAAGGRRGYTF. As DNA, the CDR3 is TGCAGCGTCGCCGCCGGGGGGCGCCGGGGCTACACCTTC.

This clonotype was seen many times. This CDR3 is CASSLQAGGTYEQYF. The CDR3 DNA sequence: TGTGCCAGCAGTTTACAAGCGGGGGGTACCTACGAGCAGTACTTC. The rearrangement uses TRBV27 and TRBJ2-7; 9 bases agree with TRBD2. CDR3 size: 15 residues. Germline-derived CDR1 and CDR2 are MNHEY and SMNVEV (reference sequence). J gave up 2 bases and V 2 bases, and 4 bases lay outside the gene matches.

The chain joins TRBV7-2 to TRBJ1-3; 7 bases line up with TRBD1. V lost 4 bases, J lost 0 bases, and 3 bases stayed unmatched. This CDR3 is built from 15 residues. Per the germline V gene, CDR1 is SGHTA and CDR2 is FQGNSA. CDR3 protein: CASSSDRVSGNTIYF. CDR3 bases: TGTGCCAGCAGCTCCGACAGGGTCTCTGGAAACACCATATATTTT.

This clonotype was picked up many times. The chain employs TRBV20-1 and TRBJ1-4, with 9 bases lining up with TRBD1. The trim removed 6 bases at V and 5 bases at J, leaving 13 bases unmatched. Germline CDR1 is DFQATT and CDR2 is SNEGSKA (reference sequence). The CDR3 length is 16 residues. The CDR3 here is CSAGRVQQGANEKLFF. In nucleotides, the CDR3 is TGCAGTGCCGGTCGTGTCCAACAGGGGGCAAATGAAAAACTGTTTTTT.

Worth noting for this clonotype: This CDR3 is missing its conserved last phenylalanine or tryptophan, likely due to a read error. In DNA, the CDR3 is TGTGCCAGCAGTTCCTCAGGCCTCTATGGCTACACCGTC. Translation gives CASSSSGLYGYTV. This chain links TRBV6-2 or TRBV6-3 with TRBJ1-2; D remains ambiguous. V was shortened by 4 bases and J by 4 bases, with 10 bases between the two germline ends. The V gene's germline CDR1 is MNHEY and CDR2 SVGEGT. The CDR3 is 13 amino acids.